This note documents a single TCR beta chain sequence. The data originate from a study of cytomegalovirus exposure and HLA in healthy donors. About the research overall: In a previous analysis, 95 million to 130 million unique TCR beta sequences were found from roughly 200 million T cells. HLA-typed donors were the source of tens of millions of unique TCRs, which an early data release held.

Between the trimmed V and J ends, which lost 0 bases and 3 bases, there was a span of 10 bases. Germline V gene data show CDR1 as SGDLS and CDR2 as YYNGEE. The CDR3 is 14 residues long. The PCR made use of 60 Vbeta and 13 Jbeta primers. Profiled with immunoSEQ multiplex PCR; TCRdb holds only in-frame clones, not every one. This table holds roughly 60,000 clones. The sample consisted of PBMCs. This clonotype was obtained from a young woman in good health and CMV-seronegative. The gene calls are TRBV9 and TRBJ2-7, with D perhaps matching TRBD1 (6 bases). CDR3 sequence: CASSVEDRHYEQYF. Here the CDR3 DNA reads TGTGCCAGCAGCGTAGAAGACAGGCACTACGAGCAGTACTTC.